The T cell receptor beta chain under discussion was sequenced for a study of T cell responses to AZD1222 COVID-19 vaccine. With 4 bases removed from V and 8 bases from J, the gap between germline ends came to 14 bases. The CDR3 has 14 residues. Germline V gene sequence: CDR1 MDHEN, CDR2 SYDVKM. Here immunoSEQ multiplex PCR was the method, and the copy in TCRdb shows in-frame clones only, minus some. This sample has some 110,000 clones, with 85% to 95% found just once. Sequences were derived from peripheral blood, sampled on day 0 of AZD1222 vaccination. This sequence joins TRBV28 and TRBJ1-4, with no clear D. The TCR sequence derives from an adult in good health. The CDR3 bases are TGTGCCAGCAGTTCGGTCCAGGTTGGAGAAAAACTGTTTTTT. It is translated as CASSSVQVGEKLFF.